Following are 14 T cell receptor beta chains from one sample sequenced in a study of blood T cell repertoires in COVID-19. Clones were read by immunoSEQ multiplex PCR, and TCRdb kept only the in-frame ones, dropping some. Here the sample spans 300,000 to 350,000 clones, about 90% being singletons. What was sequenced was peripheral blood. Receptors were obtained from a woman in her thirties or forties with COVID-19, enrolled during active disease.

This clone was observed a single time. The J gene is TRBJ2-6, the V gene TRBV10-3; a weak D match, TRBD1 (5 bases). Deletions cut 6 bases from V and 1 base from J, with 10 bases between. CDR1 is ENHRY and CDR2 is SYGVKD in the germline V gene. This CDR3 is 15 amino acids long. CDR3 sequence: CAISPGSSGANVLTF. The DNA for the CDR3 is TGTGCCATCAGCCCAGGGTCATCTGGGGCCAACGTCCTGACTTTC.

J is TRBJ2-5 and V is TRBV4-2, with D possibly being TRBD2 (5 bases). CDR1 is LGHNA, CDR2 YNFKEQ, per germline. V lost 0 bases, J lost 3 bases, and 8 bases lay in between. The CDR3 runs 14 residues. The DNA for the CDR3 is TGTGCCAGCAGCCAAGATCGGGGAAAAGAGACCCAGTACTTC. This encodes CASSQDRGKETQYF.

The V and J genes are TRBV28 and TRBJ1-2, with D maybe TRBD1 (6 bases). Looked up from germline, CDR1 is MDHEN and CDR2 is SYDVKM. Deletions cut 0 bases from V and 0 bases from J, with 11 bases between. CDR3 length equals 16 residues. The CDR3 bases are TGTGCCAGCAGTTTATGGGGGCAGGGGACTAACTATGGCTACACCTTC. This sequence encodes CASSLWGQGTNYGYTF.

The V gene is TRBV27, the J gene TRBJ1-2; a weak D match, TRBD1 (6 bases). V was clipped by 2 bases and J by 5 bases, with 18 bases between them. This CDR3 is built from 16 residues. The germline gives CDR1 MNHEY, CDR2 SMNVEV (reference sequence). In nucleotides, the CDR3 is TGTGCCAGCAGTTTACATAGGGACAACGGGCTGTATGGCTACACCTTC. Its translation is CASSLHRDNGLYGYTF.

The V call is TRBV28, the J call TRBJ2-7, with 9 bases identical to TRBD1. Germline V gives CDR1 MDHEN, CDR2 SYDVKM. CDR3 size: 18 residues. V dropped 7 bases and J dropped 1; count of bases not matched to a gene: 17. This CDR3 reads CASTSTAWGQGISYEQYF. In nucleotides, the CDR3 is TGTGCCAGCACTTCAACAGCCTGGGGACAGGGCATTTCCTACGAGCAGTACTTC.

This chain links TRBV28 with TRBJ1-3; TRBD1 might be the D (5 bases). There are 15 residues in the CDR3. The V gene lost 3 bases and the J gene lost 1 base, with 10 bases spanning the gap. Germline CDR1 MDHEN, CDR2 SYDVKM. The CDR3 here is CASSFVGASGNTIYF. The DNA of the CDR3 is TGTGCCAGCAGTTTTGTTGGGGCTTCTGGAAACACCATATATTTT.

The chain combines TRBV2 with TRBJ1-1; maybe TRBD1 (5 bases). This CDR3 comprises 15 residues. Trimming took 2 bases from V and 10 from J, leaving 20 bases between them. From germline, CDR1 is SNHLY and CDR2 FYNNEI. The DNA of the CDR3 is TGTGCCAGCAGTGAATTAGGGGTCCGAGGAGTAGGAGCTTTCTTT. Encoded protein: CASSELGVRGVGAFF.

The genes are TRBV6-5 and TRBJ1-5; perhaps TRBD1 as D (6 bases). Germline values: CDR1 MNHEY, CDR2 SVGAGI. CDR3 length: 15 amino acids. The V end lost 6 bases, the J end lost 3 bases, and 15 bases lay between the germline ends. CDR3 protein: CASSPAGADNQPQHF. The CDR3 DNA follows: TGTGCCAGCAGCCCGGCAGGGGCGGACAATCAGCCCCAGCATTTT.

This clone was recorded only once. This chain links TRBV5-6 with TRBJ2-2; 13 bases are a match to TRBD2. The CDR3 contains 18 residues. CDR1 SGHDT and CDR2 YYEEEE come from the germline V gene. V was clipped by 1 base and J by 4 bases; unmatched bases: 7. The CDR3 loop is CASSLTSGREMGTGELFF. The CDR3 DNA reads TGTGCCAGCAGCTTGACTAGCGGGAGGGAAATGGGCACCGGGGAGCTGTTTTTT.

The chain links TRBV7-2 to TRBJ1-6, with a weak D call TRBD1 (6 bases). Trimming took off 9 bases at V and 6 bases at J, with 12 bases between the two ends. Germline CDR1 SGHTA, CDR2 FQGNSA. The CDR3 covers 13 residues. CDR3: CASHRELNSPLHF. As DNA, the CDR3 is TGTGCCAGTCACAGGGAACTTAATTCACCCCTCCACTTT.

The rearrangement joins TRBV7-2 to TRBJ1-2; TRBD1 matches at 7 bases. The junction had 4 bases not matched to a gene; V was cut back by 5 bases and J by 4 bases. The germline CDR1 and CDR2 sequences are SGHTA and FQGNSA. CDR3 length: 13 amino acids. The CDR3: CASSLQGSYGYTF. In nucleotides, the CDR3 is TGTGCCAGCAGCCTACAGGGGTCCTATGGCTACACCTTC.

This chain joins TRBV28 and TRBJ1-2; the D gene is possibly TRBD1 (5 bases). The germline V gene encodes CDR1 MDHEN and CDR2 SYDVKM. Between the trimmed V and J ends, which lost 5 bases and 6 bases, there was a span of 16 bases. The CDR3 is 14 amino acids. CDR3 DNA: TGTGCCAGCAGTCCCGTCTGGCAGGGCGATGGCTACACCTTC. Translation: CASSPVWQGDGYTF.

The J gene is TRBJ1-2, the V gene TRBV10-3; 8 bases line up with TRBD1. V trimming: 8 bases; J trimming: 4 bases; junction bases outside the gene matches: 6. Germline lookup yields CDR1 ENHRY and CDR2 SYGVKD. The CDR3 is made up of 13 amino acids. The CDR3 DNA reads TGTGCCATCGGGGCAGGGGGCAGCTATGGCTACACCTTC. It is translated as CAIGAGGSYGYTF.

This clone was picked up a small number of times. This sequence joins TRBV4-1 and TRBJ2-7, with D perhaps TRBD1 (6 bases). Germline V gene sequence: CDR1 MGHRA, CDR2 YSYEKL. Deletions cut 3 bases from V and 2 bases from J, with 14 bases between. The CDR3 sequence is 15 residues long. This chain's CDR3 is CASSHQGILTYEQYF. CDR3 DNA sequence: TGCGCCAGCAGCCATCAGGGGATCCTCACCTACGAGCAGTACTTC.